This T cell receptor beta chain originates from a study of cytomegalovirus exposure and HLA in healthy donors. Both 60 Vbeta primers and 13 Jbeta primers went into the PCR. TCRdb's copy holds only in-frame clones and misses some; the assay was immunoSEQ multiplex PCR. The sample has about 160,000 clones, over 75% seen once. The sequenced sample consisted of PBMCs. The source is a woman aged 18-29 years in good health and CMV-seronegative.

CDR3 amino acids: CASSPAGGALRNEQFF. The CDR3, as DNA: TGTGCCAGCAGCCCGGCGGGGGGGGCCCTCCGCAATGAGCAGTTCTTC. The J gene is TRBJ2-1, the V gene TRBV5-6; 9 nucleotides align to TRBD2. V lost 4 bases to trimming and J lost 6 bases; unmatched junction nucleotides: 11. The CDR3 length is 16 residues. Germline V lookup: CDR1 SGHDT, CDR2 YYEEEE.